The 28 T cell receptor beta chains in this list originate from one sample, sequenced in a study of quantifying T cell responses using KT2 cells. Study at large: RNA was reverse transcribed with TCR alpha and beta constant-region primers.

Each cDNA got a UMI-containing oligo ligated at its 3' end. An equimolar mix of RC1.1 and RC1.2 primed the beta chain across TRBC1 and TRBC2. TCRdb analysed the UMI-ligation and nested PCR reads with MiXCR anew, one entry per CDR3 protein. There are fewer than 45,000 distinct CDR3 sequences in the sample; about a sixth occur only once, and 40% to 45% lies in the top ten. The sequencing sample was made of PBMCs spiked with cells of the T cell clone KT2. All receptors derive from a human donor.

This clonotype was counted between two and nine times. The V call is TRBV7-9, the J call TRBJ2-7, with a possible D match to TRBD2 (6 bases). CDR3 size: 13 residues. Germline CDR1 reads SEHNR; CDR2 reads FQNEAQ (reference sequence). V was shortened by 0 bases and J by 5 bases, with 8 bases between the two germline ends. The CDR3 loop is CASSLAGGNEQYF. CDR3 bases: TGTGCCAGCAGCTTAGCTGGCGGGAACGAGCAGTACTTC.

The V gene is TRBV7-2, the J gene TRBJ2-1; D is uncertain. Trimming removed 0 bases from V and 6 bases from J, with 9 bases in between. CDR3 length equals 14 residues. Germline V lookup: CDR1 SGHTA, CDR2 FQGNSA. The DNA for the CDR3 is TGTGCCAGCAGCTTAGCGTCTTTAGGCAATGAGCAGTTCTTC. Its protein is CASSLASLGNEQFF.

Ten or more counts support this clonotype. The V and J genes are TRBV11-2 and TRBJ2-3; D is unresolved. Germline assignment: CDR1 SGHAT and CDR2 FQNNGV. CDR3 length: 19 residues. Trimming left V 0 bases short and J 2 bases short, with 21 bases between. The CDR3 region is CASSLDSAARWSFTDTQYF. The DNA of the CDR3 is TGTGCCAGCAGCTTAGATTCGGCAGCCAGGTGGTCTTTCACAGATACGCAGTATTTT.

This clonotype was recorded many times. The chain couples TRBV24-1 to TRBJ2-5; D possibly corresponds to TRBD2 (6 bases). Trimming left V 5 bases short and J 5 bases short, with 11 bases between. Germline values: CDR1 KGHDR, CDR2 SFDVKD. The CDR3 is 13 residues long. The chain's CDR3 is CATSVGSGETQYF. The DNA for the CDR3 is TGTGCCACCAGTGTCGGGAGTGGGGAGACCCAGTACTTC.

This rearrangement joins TRBV24-1 to TRBJ2-1, with a possible D match to TRBD2 (7 bases). V was shortened by 8 bases and J by 5 bases, with 15 bases between the two germline ends. The germline V gene encodes CDR1 KGHDR and CDR2 SFDVKD. CDR3 length: 14 amino acids. The CDR3 protein is CATKEGGAHNEQFF. In DNA form, the CDR3 reads TGTGCCACCAAGGAGGGGGGGGCCCACAATGAGCAGTTCTTC.

This clonotype showed up just a few times. This chain uses TRBV2 with TRBJ2-5; D ambiguous. Germline V gene sequence: CDR1 SNHLY, CDR2 FYNNEI. V was cut by 8 bases and J by 5 bases, with 15 bases left in between. The CDR3 is made up of 13 amino acids. The CDR3 nucleotides read TGTGCCAGCCAAATTGGCCCTTGGGAGACCCAGTACTTC. Translation: CASQIGPWETQYF. The complete variable domain, with remaining parts taken from reference TRBV2 and TRBJ2-5, reads EPEVTQTPSHQVTQMGQEVILRCVPISNHLYFYWYRQILGQKVEFLVSFYNNEISEKSEIFDDQFSVERPDGSNFTLKIRSTKLEDSAMYFCASQIGPWETQYFGPGTRLLVL.

J is TRBJ2-3 and V is TRBV3-1; 9 bases are shared with TRBD2. Germline values: CDR1 LGHDT, CDR2 YNNKEL (reference sequence). The CDR3 is 15 residues long. J gave up 4 bases and V 1 base, and 3 bases lay outside the gene matches. The CDR3 DNA sequence: TGTGCCAGCAGCCAAGGAGGCGGGGGGGCAGATACGCAGTATTTT. This translates into CASSQGGGGADTQYF.

In this sample, this clonotype turned up a few times. CDR3 sequence (DNA): TGTGCCAGCAGTTACTCGAACGGTGGGGTCTACGAGCAGTACTTC. Protein: CASSYSNGGVYEQYF. This chain links TRBV6-6 with TRBJ2-7; the D is unclear. CDR3 size: 15 residues. Trimming removed 0 bases from V and 3 bases from J, with 12 bases in between. CDR1 is MNHNY, CDR2 SVGAGI, per germline (reference sequence).

This clonotype has at least ten counts. The chain links TRBV7-2 to TRBJ2-3; TRBD2 matches 10 bases. This CDR3 contains 16 residues. With V trimmed by 1 base and J by 5 bases, 6 bases remained unmatched. CDR1 and CDR2 from the germline V gene are SGHTA and FQGNSA. CDR3: CASSLVGTSDGDTQYF. CDR3 in DNA: TGTGCCAGCAGCTTAGTTGGGACTAGCGATGGAGATACGCAGTATTTT.

This clonotype has a count of ten or more. The V gene is TRBV6-4, the J gene TRBJ2-1; the match to TRBD1 covers 12 bases. Germline V gene lookup returns CDR1 MRHNA and CDR2 SNTAGT. Trimming at V came to 2 bases and at J to 8 bases, leaving 4 bases not matched to a gene. This CDR3 contains 15 residues. In DNA form, the CDR3 reads TGTGCCAGCAGTGACGGGACAGGGGGCGTCGATGAGCAGTTCTTC. Residues: CASSDGTGGVDEQFF.

This chain joins TRBV9 and TRBJ2-5; no reliable D call. The ends were cut back, 0 bases at V and 7 bases at J, with 7 bases in the middle. The CDR3 runs to 12 residues. Germline V gives CDR1 SGDLS, CDR2 YYNGEE. CDR3: CASSVEYGTQYF. CDR3 coding DNA: TGTGCCAGCAGCGTAGAATACGGGACCCAGTACTTC.

This clonotype was counted between two and nine times. The chain has TRBV12-3 or TRBV12-4 and TRBJ2-3, with 12 bases that match TRBD1. The CDR3 contains 17 residues. Germline trimming cut 6 bases from V and 5 bases from J; bases unmatched to any gene: 12. The CDR3 coding sequence is TGTGCCAGCAGATCCGGGACAGGGGGCAATGATGGAGATACGCAGTATTTT. This codes for CASRSGTGGNDGDTQYF.

This clonotype was counted at least ten times. The rearrangement links TRBV12-3 or TRBV12-4 to TRBJ2-6; D not certain. The length of the CDR3 is 13 residues. The V end was cut by 3 bases, the J end by 4 bases, with 4 bases between. The CDR3 here is CASSFLGANVLTF. The CDR3 bases are TGTGCCAGCAGTTTTTTAGGGGCCAACGTCCTGACTTTC.

A few counts support this clonotype. The chain joins TRBV7-2 to TRBJ1-5; D remains unclear. Germline V gene data show CDR1 as SGHTA and CDR2 as FQGNSA. The germline V and J ends were trimmed by 4 bases and 4 bases, with 14 bases remaining between them. This CDR3 is 15 amino acids long. CDR3 residues: CASSSWMNDNQPQHF. For the CDR3, the DNA is TGTGCCAGCAGCTCGTGGATGAATGATAATCAGCCCCAGCATTTT.

V gene TRBV3-1 combines with J gene TRBJ1-1, with D hard to call. Trimming stripped 4 bases from V and 9 bases from J, with 15 bases between. From germline, CDR1 is LGHDT and CDR2 YNNKEL (reference sequence). The CDR3 loop spans 13 amino acids. For the CDR3, the DNA is TGTGCCAGCAGCCTCAGTGTGGGGTGGAAAGCTTTCTTT. This codes for CASSLSVGWKAFF.

Turning to this clonotype: Germline and junction disagree at one end, which may indicate a read error. This chain connects TRBV7-9 to TRBJ1-3, with D unresolved. CDR1 and CDR2 (germline): SEHNR, FQNEAQ (reference sequence). CDR3 length: 12 amino acids. The DNA of the CDR3 is TGTGCCAGCAGCTTCGCGGGAACCACCATATATTTT. Amino acid sequence: CASSFAGTTIYF.

In its sample, this clonotype was seen many times. This CDR3 reads CASSQGTADNEKLFF. Here the CDR3 DNA reads TGTGCCAGCAGCCAAGGGACAGCCGATAATGAAAAACTGTTTTTT. V and J are TRBV3-1 and TRBJ1-4, with a tentative D call TRBD1 (6 bases). V was cut by 1 base and J by 4 bases, with 10 bases left in between. The CDR3 is 15 residues long. Germline assignment: CDR1 LGHDT and CDR2 YNNKEL (reference sequence).

The J gene is TRBJ1-3, the V gene TRBV7-2, with D perhaps matching TRBD1 (6 bases). Between the trimmed V and J ends, which lost 4 bases and 3 bases, there was a span of 13 bases. Germline V gene data show CDR1 as SGHTA and CDR2 as FQGNSA. The CDR3 is 15 amino acids. CDR3 amino acids: CASSSTGNYGNTIYF. The CDR3 DNA reads as TGTGCCAGCAGCTCTACAGGGAACTATGGAAACACCATATATTTT.

This clonotype was observed a handful of times. J is TRBJ2-5 and V is TRBV19; TRBD1 might be the D (5 bases). The V end lost 8 bases, the J end lost 0 bases, and 10 bases lay between the germline ends. In germline, CDR1 is LNHDA, CDR2 SQIVND (reference sequence). The CDR3 totals 13 residues. In DNA, the CDR3 is TGTGCCAGTGGGCACAGGTACCAAGAGACCCAGTACTTC. Amino acids: CASGHRYQETQYF.

This chain joins TRBV7-3 and TRBJ2-1, with 12 positions matching TRBD2. The germline gives CDR1 SGHTA, CDR2 FQGTGA. The CDR3 runs 15 residues. The J segment lost 5 bases and the V segment lost 4 bases, leaving 3 bases of the junction unmatched. CDR3 bases: TGTGCCAGCAGCTCCCTAGCGGGAGGGCACAATGAGCAGTTCTTC. Translating it yields CASSSLAGGHNEQFF.

The chain is built from TRBV5-1 and TRBJ2-5; 8 positions agree with TRBD2. J was trimmed by 4 bases and V by 4 bases; bases with no gene match: 12. The CDR3 totals 16 residues. Per germline, CDR1 SGHRS and CDR2 YFSETQ. The CDR3 nucleotides are TGCGCCAGCAGCCCCGGATACGGGGGGGCTGGAGAGACCCAGTACTTC. It specifies CASSPGYGGAGETQYF. The full variable domain, rest sourced from reference TRBV5-1 and TRBJ2-5, is KAGVTQTPRYLIKTRGQQVTLSCSPISGHRSVSWYQQTPGQGLQFLFEYFSETQRNKGNFPGRFSGRQFSNSRSEMNVSTLELGDSALYLCASSPGYGGAGETQYFGPGTRLLVL.

The chain uses TRBV5-1 and TRBJ2-3, with 8 nucleotides matching TRBD2. The CDR3 is 14 amino acids. V lost 0 bases to trimming and J lost 9 bases; unmatched junction nucleotides: 6. CDR1 and CDR2 (germline): SGHRS, YFSETQ. CDR3 nucleotide sequence: TGCGCCAGCAGCTTGGATGTGACTAGCGCGACGCAGTATTTT. Residues: CASSLDVTSATQYF.

As DNA, the CDR3 is TGCGCCAGCAGCCAAGTACTCCGGACAGAAGGTGGCTACACCTTC. Translation gives CASSQVLRTEGGYTF. This chain joins TRBV4-1 and TRBJ1-2; TRBD1 is a possible D gene (6 bases). Per the germline V gene, CDR1 is MGHRA and CDR2 is YSYEKL. The CDR3 extends over 15 amino acids. Deletions cut 1 base from V and 7 bases from J, with 16 bases between.

The rearrangement links TRBV2 to TRBJ2-3; 9 bases line up with TRBD1. Germline CDR1 and CDR2: SNHLY and FYNNEI. V shed 11 bases, J shed 8 bases, and the junction held 17 bases outside the gene matches. The CDR3 length is 15 residues. The CDR3 sequence: CAGWGGQGTGSTQYF. Here the CDR3 DNA reads TGTGCCGGTTGGGGGGGACAGGGAACGGGATCTACGCAGTATTTT.

The chain recombines TRBV5-4 with TRBJ1-3; no reliable D call. The CDR3 runs 14 residues. CDR1 and CDR2 (germline): SGHNT, YYREEE (reference sequence). V shed 0 bases and J shed 3 bases, with 7 bases lying between them. The CDR3 reads CASSLAGFGNTIYF. CDR3 DNA: TGTGCCAGCAGCTTGGCAGGATTTGGAAACACCATATATTTT.

In this sample, this clonotype turned up many times. The DNA for the CDR3 is TGTGCCAGCTCACCAAGTCAGGAGTTTGAAGCTTTCTTT. Protein: CASSPSQEFEAFF. This chain uses TRBV18 with TRBJ1-1; no reliable D call. This CDR3 region has 13 residues. The V and J ends lost 2 bases and 7 bases respectively, with 11 bases between them. The germline V gene has CDR1 KGHSH and CDR2 LQKENI. The full variable domain, with the rest looked up from reference TRBV18 and TRBJ1-1, is NAGVMQNPRHLVRRRGQEARLRCSPMKGHSHVYWYRQLPEEGLKFMVYLQKENIIDESGMPKERFSAEFPKEGPSILRIQQVVRGDSAAYFCASSPSQEFEAFFGQGTRLTVV.

This rearrangement joins TRBV3-1 to TRBJ2-2, with 9 bases aligning to TRBD2. The CDR3 is 19 amino acids. Germline values: CDR1 LGHDT, CDR2 YNNKEL (reference sequence). V was pared by 3 bases and J by 4 bases, with 15 bases of the junction left unmatched. CDR3: CASSQVAGRGGAGTGELFF. DNA for the CDR3: TGTGCCAGCAGCCAGGTGGCAGGGCGCGGGGGGGCCGGCACCGGGGAGCTGTTTTTT.

This clonotype has only a few counts. This chain's CDR3 is CASSEISGSGDTQYF. Written as DNA, the CDR3 is TGTGCCAGCAGTGAGATTAGCGGGTCCGGCGATACGCAGTATTTT. The J gene is TRBJ2-3, the V gene TRBV6-1; TRBD2 matches 7 bases. Trimming removed 3 bases from V and 6 bases from J; junction bases left unmatched: 9. The CDR3 runs to 15 residues. Germline V gene lookup returns CDR1 MNHNS and CDR2 SASEGT.